What follows are 3 T cell receptor beta chains derived from one specimen sequenced in a study of cytomegalovirus exposure and HLA in healthy donors. The PCR employed 60 Vbeta primers together with 13 Jbeta primers. TCRdb keeps only in-frame clones here, not all; method: immunoSEQ multiplex PCR. The table lists 160,000 or so clones, approximately 80% of them singletons. Sequenced sample: PBMCs. These receptors originate from a male donor in good health and CMV-seronegative.

The gene calls are TRBV9 and TRBJ2-7; the match to TRBD2 covers 11 bases. The CDR3 sequence is 15 residues long. Germline lookup yields CDR1 SGDLS and CDR2 YYNGEE. Trimming at V came to 0 bases and at J to 6 bases, leaving 5 bases not matched to a gene. The CDR3 spells CASSVGGTSGGEQYF. For the CDR3, the DNA is TGTGCCAGCAGCGTAGGCGGGACTAGCGGAGGCGAGCAGTACTTC.

The chain recombines TRBV27 with TRBJ1-4; tentative D call: TRBD1 (5 bases). CDR1 MNHEY and CDR2 SMNVEV come from the germline V gene (reference sequence). The CDR3 is 15 amino acids. V gave up 6 bases and J gave up 8 bases, with 19 bases separating them. CDR3 in amino acids: CASSHPQGVGEKLFF. CDR3 coding DNA: TGTGCCAGCAGCCACCCTCAGGGCGTGGGGGAAAAACTGTTTTTT.

As for this clone: The sample holds other DNA sequences that translate to the same CDR3. This chain connects TRBV27 to TRBJ1-1, with D possibly matching TRBD1 (5 bases). The CDR3 is 14 amino acids. Trimming pared 1 base from V and 1 base from J, leaving 7 bases between. Looked up from germline, CDR1 is MNHEY and CDR2 is SMNVEV (reference sequence). CDR3 coding DNA: TGTGCCAGCAGTTTATGGGGGGAGAACACTGAAGCTTTCTTT. Amino acid sequence: CASSLWGENTEAFF.